The 10 T cell receptor beta chains below were found in one sample sequenced in a study of T cells in Graves' hyperthyroidism and ophthalmopathy. TCR beta CDR3 region amplification was performed from RNA transcripts. During a first-round RT-PCR of the TCR CDR3, the HTBI primer set was used. Using its own MiXCR run on the multiplex PCR reads, TCRdb lists one record per CDR3 protein. The sample includes 300,000 to 350,000 distinct CDR3 sequences, roughly 18% seen only once; the top ten take under 55%. Sequenced sample: blood. These receptors all come from a woman in her forties or fifties with Graves' hyperthyroidism.

The CDR3 protein is CSARDHLAGDRLQETQYF. In DNA form, the CDR3 reads TGCAGTGCTAGAGATCACCTAGCGGGGGACCGCCTCCAAGAGACCCAGTACTTC. This chain links TRBV20-1 with TRBJ2-5, with TRBD2 matching 10 bases. The junction had 11 bases not matched to a gene; V was cut back by 0 bases and J by 1 base. The germline V gene encodes CDR1 DFQATT and CDR2 SNEGSKA (reference sequence). The length of the CDR3 is 18 residues.

Comment on this clonotype: At one end the junction does not follow the germline gene, possibly because of a read error. The chain combines TRBV7-9 with TRBJ2-3; 7 bases agree with TRBD2. The CDR3 runs 13 residues. Germline loops: CDR1 SEHNR, CDR2 FQNEAQ (reference sequence). The CDR3 region is CAIAGARTDTRYF. The CDR3 DNA sequence: TGTGCCATAGCGGGCGCCCGCACAGATACGCGGTATTTT.

The chain joins TRBV7-3 to TRBJ1-6; 10 bases are shared with TRBD1. There are 14 residues in the CDR3. Trimming took 5 bases from V and 7 from J; bases not matched to a gene: 2. The V gene's germline CDR1 is SGHTA and CDR2 FQGTGA. CDR3 in DNA: TGTGCCAGCAGCATGACAGGGGGCAATTCACCCCTCCACTTT. It translates to CASSMTGGNSPLHF. Looking up the rest from reference TRBV7-3 and TRBJ1-6 gives the full variable domain: GAGVSQTPSNKVTEKGKYVELRCDPISGHTALYWYRQSLGQGPEFLIYFQGTGAADDSGLPNDRFFAVRPEGSVSTLKIQRTERGDSAVYLCASSMTGGNSPLHFGNGTRLTVT.

The chain employs TRBV6-2 or TRBV6-3 and TRBJ2-5, with 13 positions matching TRBD2. J gave up 4 bases and V 2 bases, and 4 bases lay outside the gene matches. The CDR3 runs 16 residues. Germline V gene lookup returns CDR1 MNHEY and CDR2 SVGEGT. CDR3 residues: CASSYRLAGGVETQYF. The DNA of the CDR3 is TGTGCCAGCAGTTACCGACTAGCGGGGGGTGTAGAGACCCAGTACTTC.

There are a few counts of this clonotype. The V call is TRBV28, the J call TRBJ2-2, with 7 bases identical to TRBD2. In germline, CDR1 is MDHEN, CDR2 SYDVKM. The CDR3 totals 16 residues. Losses at the gene ends were 4 bases for V and 0 bases for J; bases not matched to a gene: 5. The CDR3 here is CASSYLAGANTGELFF. DNA of the CDR3: TGTGCCAGCAGTTACTTAGCGGGCGCGAACACCGGGGAGCTGTTTTTT.

This clonotype was observed at least ten times. The chain recombines TRBV11-2 with TRBJ2-5, with 10 bases fitting TRBD2. In germline, CDR1 is SGHAT, CDR2 FQNNGV. The CDR3 is made up of 15 amino acids. Unmatched junction bases numbered 2, after V lost 1 base and J lost 3 bases. The chain's CDR3 is CASSLALAGEETQYF. For the CDR3, the DNA is TGTGCCAGCAGCTTAGCGCTAGCGGGGGAAGAGACCCAGTACTTC.

This clonotype was observed a single time. A read error is possible here, since a much larger clone lies one base away. V usage is TRBV5-1 and J usage is TRBJ1-1, with D perhaps matching TRBD1 (5 bases). The V gene lost 3 bases and the J gene lost 7 bases, with 13 bases spanning the gap. The CDR3 is made up of 13 amino acids. Germline CDR1 is SGHRS and CDR2 is YFSETQ. The CDR3 reads CASSSRADSEAFF. In DNA form, the CDR3 reads TGCGCCAGCAGCTCCCGAGCCGACAGTGAAGCTTTCTTT. The variable domain in full, with the rest retrieved from reference TRBV5-1 and TRBJ1-1, is KAGVTQTPRYLIKTRGQQVTLSCSPISGHRSVSWYQQTPGQGLQFLFEYFSETQRNKGNFPGRFSGRQFSNSRSEMNVSTLELGDSALYLCASSSRADSEAFFGQGTRLTVV.

This clonotype appeared many times. The chain combines TRBV3-1 with TRBJ2-7; possibly TRBD1 for D (6 bases). Per the germline V gene, CDR1 is LGHDT and CDR2 is YNNKEL (reference sequence). The length of the CDR3 is 13 residues. The V end lost 0 bases, the J end lost 4 bases, and 7 bases lay between the germline ends. The CDR3 here is CASSQEGGYEQYF. The CDR3 nucleotides are TGTGCCAGCAGCCAAGAAGGGGGTTACGAGCAGTACTTC.

This clonotype was detected once. The chain has TRBV28 and TRBJ2-7; the match to TRBD1 covers 9 bases. The CDR3 is 17 residues long. Germline V CDR1 and CDR2: MDHEN, SYDVKM. V trimming: 6 bases; J trimming: 0 bases; junction bases outside the gene matches: 12. CDR3 protein: CASRLAGTGSLSYEQYF. DNA for the CDR3: TGTGCCAGCAGGTTGGCCGGGACAGGGTCCCTCTCCTACGAGCAGTACTTC.

This clonotype was seen repeatedly, ten times or more. This sequence joins TRBV3-1 and TRBJ2-7; 8 nucleotides match TRBD1. This CDR3 region has 15 residues. Looked up from germline, CDR1 is LGHDT and CDR2 is YNNKEL (reference sequence). J lost 2 bases, V lost 4 bases, and 7 bases had no gene match. CDR3: CASSPGQGTTYEQYV. CDR3 in DNA: TGTGCCAGCAGCCCCGGACAGGGAACTACCTACGAGCAGTACGTC.